This passage covers 10 T cell receptor beta chains from one sample sequenced in a study of blood T cell repertoires in COVID-19. Method: immunoSEQ multiplex PCR; TCRdb's copy keeps in-frame clones and lacks some. Of about 300,000 clones listed, around 92% were seen once; the top ten hold 2.5% to 3.5%. Input material: PBMCs or T cells enriched from blood (not recorded which). The receptors derive from a woman in her forties or fifties who had been exposed to COVID-19.

The gene calls are TRBV5-1 and TRBJ1-2; 8 bases align to TRBD1. The CDR3 loop spans 17 amino acids. V lost 5 bases and J lost 8; bases outside the gene matches: 20. Germline V gene sequence: CDR1 SGHRS, CDR2 YFSETQ. The CDR3 DNA is TGCGCCAGCAGACTAGGGACAGGCCCCGAGGGGGTTTCCGGCTACACCTTC. Its protein is CASRLGTGPEGVSGYTF.

The genes are TRBV28 and TRBJ1-6, with 9 bases identical to TRBD1. Germline V gene sequence: CDR1 MDHEN, CDR2 SYDVKM. V lost 5 bases and J lost 11; bases outside the gene matches: 4. CDR3 length equals 13 residues. The DNA of the CDR3 is TGTGCCAGCAGTAGGGACAGGGTGGCACCCCTCCACTTT. Its protein is CASSRDRVAPLHF.

V usage is TRBV27 and J usage is TRBJ1-1, with a possible D match to TRBD1 (5 bases). CDR3 length equals 13 residues. The ends were cut back, 2 bases at V and 7 bases at J, with 11 bases in the middle. The germline gives CDR1 MNHEY, CDR2 SMNVEV (reference sequence). CDR3 residues: CASSLRGVLEAFF. As DNA, the CDR3 is TGTGCCAGCAGTTTAAGGGGCGTCCTTGAAGCTTTCTTT.

The chain recombines TRBV11-3 with TRBJ1-4; tentatively, D is TRBD1 (5 bases). Germline CDR1 and CDR2: SGHNT and YENEEA. The CDR3 sequence is 13 residues long. The V gene lost 3 bases and the J gene lost 7 bases, with 9 bases spanning the gap. The CDR3 DNA reads as TGTGCCAGCAGCTTCGACAGTACTGAAAAACTGTTTTTT. Its protein product is CASSFDSTEKLFF. The variable domain in full, completed from reference TRBV11-3 and TRBJ1-4, reads EAGVVQSPRYKIIEKKQPVAFWCNPISGHNTLYWYLQNLGQGPELLIRYENEEAVDDSQLPKDRFSAERLKGVDSTLKIQPAELGDSAVYLCASSFDSTEKLFFGSGTQLSVL.

V gene TRBV5-5 combines with J gene TRBJ1-2; D perhaps matches TRBD1 (5 bases). V shed 0 bases and J shed 3 bases, with 12 bases lying between them. This CDR3 is 15 amino acids long. Germline lookup yields CDR1 SGHKS and CDR2 YYEKEE (reference sequence). The CDR3 DNA is TGTGCCAGCAGCTTGGGACAGCCAACCTACTATGGCTACACCTTC. Translating gives CASSLGQPTYYGYTF.

V is TRBV5-4 and J is TRBJ2-2; 13 nucleotides line up with TRBD2. The CDR3 has 18 amino acids. Germline-derived CDR1 and CDR2 are SGHNT and YYREEE (reference sequence). Trimming took 4 bases from V and 0 from J; bases not matched to a gene: 6. CDR3 sequence (DNA): TGTGCCAGCAGCAAGGGACTAGCGGGGAGCACGAACACCGGGGAGCTGTTTTTT. The encoded protein is CASSKGLAGSTNTGELFF.

The chain employs TRBV6-2 or TRBV6-3 and TRBJ2-2; 7 nucleotides line up with TRBD1. V was clipped by 4 bases and J by 3 bases; unmatched bases: 8. This CDR3 has 16 amino acids. Germline assignment: CDR1 MNHEY and CDR2 SVGEGT. The CDR3 loop is CASSWRQGIDTGELFF. The CDR3 nucleotides read TGTGCCAGCAGTTGGAGACAGGGAATAGACACCGGGGAGCTGTTTTTT.

The gene calls are TRBV12-3 or TRBV12-4 and TRBJ1-1; D perhaps matches TRBD1 (6 bases). The CDR3 is made up of 12 amino acids. Trimming pared 9 bases from V and 5 bases from J, leaving 13 bases between. The CDR3 is CASKFRGTEAFF. DNA for the CDR3: TGTGCCAGTAAATTCAGGGGAACTGAAGCTTTCTTT.

This clone was observed once. This chain joins TRBV4-2 and TRBJ1-2, with D maybe TRBD1 (5 bases). V was cut by 0 bases and J by 1 base, with 21 bases left in between. CDR3 length: 19 residues. Germline CDR1 LGHNA, CDR2 YNFKEQ. The CDR3: CASSQDRHKQTVSNYGYTF. CDR3 in DNA: TGTGCCAGCAGCCAAGATCGGCACAAACAGACAGTTAGTAACTATGGCTACACCTTC.

This clone has a single count. The V and J genes are TRBV2 and TRBJ1-1, with D hard to call. The germline V gene has CDR1 SNHLY and CDR2 FYNNEI. Trimming stripped 5 bases from V and 7 bases from J, with 11 bases between. The CDR3 length is 12 residues. The CDR3 nucleotides are TGTGCCAGCAGTTCCCCCGACATTGAAGCTTTCTTT. Its translation is CASSSPDIEAFF.